This paragraph covers one T cell receptor beta chain sequence. Its antigen remains unknown. The sample originates from a study of T-cell memory formation after mild COVID-19. Overall study: TCR clusters showed largely donor specificity. Points from the study as a whole: Most CD4+ clones that shrank were in CM and EM, while CD8+ ones turned up in EMRA. Memory cells collected pre-infection included some clones that later responded, suggesting cross-reactive memory joined.

5'RACE primed at constant segments yielded TCR alpha and TCR beta cDNA libraries bearing sample barcodes and UMIs. TCRdb itself ran the 5' RACE reads through MiXCR, one entry per CDR3 protein. The sample carries some 600,000 distinct CDR3 sequences, 15% to 20% recorded once. This CDR3 comprises 13 residues. The ends lost 3 bases at V and 14 bases at J; junction bases unmatched: 5. Germline CDR1 reads SNHLY; CDR2 reads FYNNEI. This receptor was identified in an adult woman who had mild COVID-19 (a few samples of this study predate the infection). Cell type and time point are not known. The chain links TRBV2 to TRBJ2-1; TRBD2 matches 12 bases. Source material: PBMCs or a T cell subset sorted from them (not recorded which). CDR3 bases: TGTGCCAGCAGTGAGCTAGCGGGAGGGCGTAAGTTCTTC. This translates into CASSELAGGRKFF.